This T cell receptor (beta chain) was sequenced during a study of blood T cells in healthy people across ages. Germline V lookup: CDR1 LGHNA, CDR2 YSLEER. CDR3 length: 14 amino acids. The V and J ends lost 4 bases and 5 bases, in that order; junction bases with no gene match: 6. This clonotype was observed at least ten times. The use of a sample-barcoded 5' primer and a J-beta primer mix characterized a second PCR of 7 to 11 cycles. Tags on each cDNA molecule came from a template-switch adaptor with 12 random nucleotides. TCRdb reprocessed the 5' RACE reads with MiXCR, giving one entry per CDR3 protein. This table has about 800,000 distinct CDR3 sequences, 25% appearing once. In addition, the sample was reused for a study of T cells of mothers and their children. From that paper: Each child contributed around 3 million TCR beta CDR3 reads, while each mother contributed over 9.5 million. A slight, non-significant increase in overlap was found for related mother-child pairs relative to unrelated pairs. Not a single persistent microchimeric T cell clone was detected.

The sequencing sample was made of blood. This chain uses TRBV4-3 with TRBJ2-5, with TRBD2 matching 8 bases. The receptor was derived from a boy aged 5-17 years in good health. Here the CDR3 reads CASSPTTSAETQYF. CDR3 nucleotides: TGCGCCAGCAGCCCTACGACTAGCGCGGAGACCCAGTACTTC.